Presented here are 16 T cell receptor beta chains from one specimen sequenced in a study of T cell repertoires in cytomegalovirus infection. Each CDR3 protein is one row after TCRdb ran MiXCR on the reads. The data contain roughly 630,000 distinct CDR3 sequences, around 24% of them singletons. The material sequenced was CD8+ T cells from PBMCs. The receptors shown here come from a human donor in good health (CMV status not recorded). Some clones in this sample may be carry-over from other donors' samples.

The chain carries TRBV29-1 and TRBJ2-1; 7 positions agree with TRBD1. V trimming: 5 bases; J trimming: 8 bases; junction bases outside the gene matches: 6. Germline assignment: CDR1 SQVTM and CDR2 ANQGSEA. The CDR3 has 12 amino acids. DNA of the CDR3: TGCAGCGTTCCCGACAGGGTCTATGAGCAGTTCTTC. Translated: CSVPDRVYEQFF.

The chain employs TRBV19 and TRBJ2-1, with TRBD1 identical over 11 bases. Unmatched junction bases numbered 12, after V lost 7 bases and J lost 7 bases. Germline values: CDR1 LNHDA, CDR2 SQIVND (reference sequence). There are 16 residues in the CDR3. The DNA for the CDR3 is TGTGCCAGTACCCTGAGGACAGGGGGCTTCGGGAATGAGCAGTTCTTC. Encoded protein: CASTLRTGGFGNEQFF.

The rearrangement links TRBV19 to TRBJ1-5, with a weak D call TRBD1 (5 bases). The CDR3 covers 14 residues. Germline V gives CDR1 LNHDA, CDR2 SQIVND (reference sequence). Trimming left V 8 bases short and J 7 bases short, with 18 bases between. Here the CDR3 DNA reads TGTGCCAGTTGGGGGGAGGGCGGGGGGCAGCCCCAGCATTTT. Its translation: CASWGEGGGQPQHF. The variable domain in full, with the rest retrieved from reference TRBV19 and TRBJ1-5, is DGGITQSPKYLFRKEGQNVTLSCEQNLNHDAMYWYRQDPGQGLRLIYYSQIVNDFQKGDIAEGYSVSREKKESFPLTVTSAQKNPTAFYLCASWGEGGGQPQHFGDGTRLSIL.

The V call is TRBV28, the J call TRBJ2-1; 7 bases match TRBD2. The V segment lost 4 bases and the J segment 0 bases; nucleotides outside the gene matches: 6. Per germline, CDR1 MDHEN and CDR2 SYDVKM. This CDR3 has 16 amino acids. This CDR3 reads CASSWGGASSYNEQFF. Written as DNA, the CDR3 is TGTGCCAGCAGTTGGGGGGGAGCGAGCTCCTACAATGAGCAGTTCTTC. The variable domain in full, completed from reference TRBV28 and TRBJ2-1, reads DVKVTQSSRYLVKRTGEKVFLECVQDMDHENMFWYRQDPGLGLRLIYFSYDVKMKEKGDIPEGYSVSREKKERFSLILESASTNQTSMYLCASSWGGASSYNEQFFGPGTRLTVL.

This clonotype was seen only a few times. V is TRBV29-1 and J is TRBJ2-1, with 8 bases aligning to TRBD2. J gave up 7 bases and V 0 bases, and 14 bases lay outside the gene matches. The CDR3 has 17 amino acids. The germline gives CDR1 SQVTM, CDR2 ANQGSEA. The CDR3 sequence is CSVEDEAGDPVGNEQFF. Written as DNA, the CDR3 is TGCAGCGTTGAAGATGAAGCGGGGGACCCGGTGGGGAATGAGCAGTTCTTC.

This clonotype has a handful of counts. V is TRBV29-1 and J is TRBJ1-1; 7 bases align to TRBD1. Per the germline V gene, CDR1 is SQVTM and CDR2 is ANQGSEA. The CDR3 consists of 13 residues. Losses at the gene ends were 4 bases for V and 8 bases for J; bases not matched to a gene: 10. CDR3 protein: CSVGGPGTAEAFF. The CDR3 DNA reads TGCAGCGTTGGTGGGCCCGGGACAGCGGAAGCTTTCTTT.

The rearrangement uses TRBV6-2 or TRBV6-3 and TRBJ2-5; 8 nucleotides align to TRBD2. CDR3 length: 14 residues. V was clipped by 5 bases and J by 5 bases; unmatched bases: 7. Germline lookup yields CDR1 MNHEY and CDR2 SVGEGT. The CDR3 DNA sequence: TGTGCCAGCAGTACTCCGGGGGGGCCCGAGACCCAGTACTTC. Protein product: CASSTPGGPETQYF.

This chain's CDR3 is CASSRTGQGANYGYTF. Here the CDR3 DNA reads TGTGCCAGCAGCCGGACGGGACAGGGTGCTAACTATGGCTACACCTTC. The rearrangement links TRBV5-4 to TRBJ1-2; 9 positions match TRBD1. The CDR3 has 16 amino acids. From germline, CDR1 is SGHNT and CDR2 YYREEE (reference sequence). Trimming removed 4 bases from V and 0 bases from J; junction bases left unmatched: 7.

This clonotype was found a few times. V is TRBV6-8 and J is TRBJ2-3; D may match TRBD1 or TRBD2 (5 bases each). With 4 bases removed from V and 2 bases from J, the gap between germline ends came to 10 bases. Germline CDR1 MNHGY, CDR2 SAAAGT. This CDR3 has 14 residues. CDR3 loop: CASSSGLYTDTQYF. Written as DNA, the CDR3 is TGTGCCAGCAGTTCGGGGCTCTACACAGATACGCAGTATTTT.

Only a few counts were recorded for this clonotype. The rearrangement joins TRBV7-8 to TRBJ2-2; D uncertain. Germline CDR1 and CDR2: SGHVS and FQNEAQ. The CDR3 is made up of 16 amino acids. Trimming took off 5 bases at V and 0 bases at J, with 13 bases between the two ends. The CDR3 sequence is CASSIGRVPNTGELFF. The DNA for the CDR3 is TGTGCCAGCAGCATCGGTCGGGTGCCGAACACCGGGGAGCTGTTTTTT.

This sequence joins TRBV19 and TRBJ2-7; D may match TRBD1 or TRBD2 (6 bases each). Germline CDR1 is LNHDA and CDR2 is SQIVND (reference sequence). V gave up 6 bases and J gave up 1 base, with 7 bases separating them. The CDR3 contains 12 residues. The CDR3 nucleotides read TGTGCCAGTAGAGGGGGGTCCTACGAGCAGTACTTC. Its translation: CASRGGSYEQYF.

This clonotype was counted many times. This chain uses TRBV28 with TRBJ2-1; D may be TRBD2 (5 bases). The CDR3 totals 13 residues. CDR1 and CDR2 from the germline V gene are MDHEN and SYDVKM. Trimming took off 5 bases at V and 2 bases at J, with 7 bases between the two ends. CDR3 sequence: CASSSGPYNEQFF. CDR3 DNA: TGTGCCAGCAGTAGCGGCCCCTACAATGAGCAGTTCTTC.

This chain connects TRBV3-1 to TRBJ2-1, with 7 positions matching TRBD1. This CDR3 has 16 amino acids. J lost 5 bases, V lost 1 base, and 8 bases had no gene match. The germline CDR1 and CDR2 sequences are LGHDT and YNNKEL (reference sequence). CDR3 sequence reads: CASSQGFRDRNNEQFF. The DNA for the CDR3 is TGTGCCAGCAGCCAAGGGTTTCGGGACAGAAACAATGAGCAGTTCTTC.

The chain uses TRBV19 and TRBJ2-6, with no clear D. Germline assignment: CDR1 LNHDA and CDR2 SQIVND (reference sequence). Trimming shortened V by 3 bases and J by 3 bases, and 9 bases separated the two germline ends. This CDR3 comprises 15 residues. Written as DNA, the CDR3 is TGTGCCAGTAGTATGCTTAGGGATGGGGCCAACGTCCTGACTTTC. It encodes CASSMLRDGANVLTF.

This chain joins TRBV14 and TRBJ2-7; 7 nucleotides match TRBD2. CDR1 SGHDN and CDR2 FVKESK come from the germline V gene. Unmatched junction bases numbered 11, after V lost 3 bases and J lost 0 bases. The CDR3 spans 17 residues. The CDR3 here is CASSQGLGGTLSYEQYF. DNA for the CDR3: TGTGCCAGCAGCCAGGGTCTGGGGGGGACCCTCTCCTACGAGCAGTACTTC.

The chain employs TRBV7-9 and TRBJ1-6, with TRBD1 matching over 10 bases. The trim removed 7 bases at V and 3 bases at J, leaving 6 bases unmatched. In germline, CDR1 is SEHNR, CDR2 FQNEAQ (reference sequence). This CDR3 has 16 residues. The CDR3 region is CASTNRDRGYNSPLHF. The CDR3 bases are TGTGCCAGCACCAACCGGGACAGGGGCTATAATTCACCCCTCCACTTT.